This T cell receptor beta chain was identified in a study of CD8+ T cells in alopecia areata. The CDR3 spans 13 residues. Germline loops: CDR1 SGHRS, CDR2 YFSETQ. Trimming pared 9 bases from V and 1 base from J, leaving 12 bases between. After isolation, RNA underwent reverse transcription to generate cDNA as the sequencing template. Data came from immunoSEQ multiplex PCR; TCRdb stores just in-frame clones and leaves some out. Among 95,000 to 100,000 clones listed, 50% to 60% were seen once. Stated treatment: oral pan-JAK inhibitor, 5-10 mg twice daily. Sequences were derived from CD8+ T cells sorted from blood, sampled at approximately week 56, from a patient treated with tofacitinib. The chain recombines TRBV5-1 with TRBJ2-3; D possibly corresponds to TRBD1 (6 bases). The sequence was collected from a human donor with alopecia areata. The CDR3 DNA follows: TGCGCCACCGCAGGGGATGGCACAGATACGCAGTATTTT. Amino acid sequence: CATAGDGTDTQYF.